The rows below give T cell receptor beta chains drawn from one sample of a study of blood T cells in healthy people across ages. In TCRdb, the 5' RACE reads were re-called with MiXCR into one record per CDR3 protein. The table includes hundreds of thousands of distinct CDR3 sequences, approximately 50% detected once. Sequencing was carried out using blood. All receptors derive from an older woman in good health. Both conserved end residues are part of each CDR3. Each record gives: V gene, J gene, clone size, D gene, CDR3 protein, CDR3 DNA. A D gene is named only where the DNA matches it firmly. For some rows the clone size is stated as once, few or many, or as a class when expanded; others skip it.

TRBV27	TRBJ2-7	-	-	CASSFMDYEQYF	TGTGCCAGCAGTTTTATGGACTACGAGCAGTACTTC
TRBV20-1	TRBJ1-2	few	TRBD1	CSARDTGENYGYTF	TGCAGTGCTAGAGACACAGGGGAAAACTATGGCTACACCTTC
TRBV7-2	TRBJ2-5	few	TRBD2	CASSLGTPAGGQETQYF	TGTGCCAGCAGCTTAGGGACCCCAGCGGGAGGGCAAGAGACCCAGTACTTC
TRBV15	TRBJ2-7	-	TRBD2	CATSREVSGGGRTYEQYF	TGTGCCACCAGCAGAGAGGTATCGGGGGGAGGGCGAACCTACGAGCAGTACTTC
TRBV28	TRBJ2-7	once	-	CASSLGIPTYEQYF	TGTGCCAGCAGTTTAGGGATCCCGACCTACGAGCAGTACTTC
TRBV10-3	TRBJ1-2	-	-	CATRPGGNYGYTF	TGTGCCACCCGGCCGGGGGGGAACTATGGCTACACCTTC
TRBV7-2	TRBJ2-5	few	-	CASSLAGTSQETQYF	TGTGCCAGCAGCTTAGCCGGGACATCGCAAGAGACCCAGTACTTC
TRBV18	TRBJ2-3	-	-	CASEGPYTDTQYF	TGTGCCAGCGAAGGACCCTACACAGATACGCAGTATTTT
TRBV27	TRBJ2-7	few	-	CASSLDGSSVWDQYF	TGTGCCAGCAGTTTAGACGGGTCCTCCGTGTGGGACCAGTACTTC
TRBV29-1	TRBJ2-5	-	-	CSAFVGVGTQYF	TGCAGCGCCTTTGTCGGAGTGGGGACCCAGTACTTC
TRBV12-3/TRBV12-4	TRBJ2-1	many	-	CASSSTRLTWFF	TGTGCCAGCAGTTCAACCCGCCTTACGTGGTTCTTC
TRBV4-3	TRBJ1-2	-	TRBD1	CASSQDPQGAYGYTF	TGCGCCAGCAGCCAAGATCCTCAGGGGGCCTATGGCTACACCTTC
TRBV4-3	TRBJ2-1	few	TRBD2	CASSQAGTSVFNEQFF	TGCGCCAGCAGCCAGGCCGGGACTAGCGTTTTCAATGAGCAGTTCTTC
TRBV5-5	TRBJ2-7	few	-	CASSRLQGYYEQYF	TGTGCCAGCAGCCGACTGCAGGGGTACTACGAGCAGTACTTC
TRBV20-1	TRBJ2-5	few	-	CSALMNQETQYF	TGCAGTGCTTTAATGAACCAAGAGACCCAGTACTTC
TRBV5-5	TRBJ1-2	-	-	CASSLPGHTYGYTF	TGTGCCAGCAGCTTGCCGGGACACACCTATGGCTACACCTTC
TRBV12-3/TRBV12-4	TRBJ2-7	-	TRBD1	CASSQQGRTYEQYF	TGTGCCAGCAGCCAACAGGGGCGGACCTACGAGCAGTACTTC
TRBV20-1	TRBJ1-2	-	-	CSASLLTNYGYTF	TGCAGTGCTAGTCTTCTCACTAACTATGGCTACACCTTC
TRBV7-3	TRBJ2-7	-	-	CASSTGIYYEQYF	TGTGCCAGCAGCACCGGGATTTACTACGAGCAGTACTTC
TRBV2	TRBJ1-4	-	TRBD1	CASSNEQGQANEKLFF	TGTGCCAGCAGCAACGAACAGGGGCAGGCTAATGAAAAACTGTTTTTT
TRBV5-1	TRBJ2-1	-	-	CASSLLPSSSYNEQFF	TGCGCCAGCAGCTTGCTACCGTCGAGCTCCTACAATGAGCAGTTCTTC
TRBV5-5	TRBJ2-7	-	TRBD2	CASSFSGAGYEQYF	TGTGCCAGCAGCTTTAGCGGGGCCGGCTACGAGCAGTACTTC
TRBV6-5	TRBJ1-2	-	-	CASSYGRGRNGYTF	TGTGCCAGCAGTTATGGTCGGGGAAGGAATGGCTACACCTTC
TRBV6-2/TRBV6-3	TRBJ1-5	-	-	CASSYSRLNQPQHF	TGTGCCAGCAGTTACTCGCGACTCAATCAGCCCCAGCATTTT
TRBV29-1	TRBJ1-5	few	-	CSVTGNGWNQPQHF	TGCAGCGTTACAGGGAATGGATGGAATCAGCCCCAGCATTTT
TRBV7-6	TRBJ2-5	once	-	CASSLDETRETQYF	TGTGCCAGCAGCTTAGACGAAACGAGGGAGACCCAGTACTTC
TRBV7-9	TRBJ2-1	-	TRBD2	CASSGLAEDYNEQFF	TGTGCCAGCAGCGGTCTAGCGGAGGACTACAATGAGCAGTTCTTC
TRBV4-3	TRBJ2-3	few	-	CASSQEGSSVTDTQYF	TGCGCCAGCAGCCAAGAAGGTAGTTCGGTCACAGATACGCAGTATTTT
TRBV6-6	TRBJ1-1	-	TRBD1	CASRGQGAREAEAFF	TGTGCCAGCAGGGGACAGGGGGCGCGGGAAGCTGAAGCTTTCTTT
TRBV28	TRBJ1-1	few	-	CASSLNPGSTEAFF	TGTGCCAGCAGTTTAAACCCGGGATCCACTGAAGCTTTCTTT
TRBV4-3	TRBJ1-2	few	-	CASSPDEGRGIGYTF	TGCGCCAGCAGCCCGGACGAAGGCAGGGGTATCGGCTACACCTTC
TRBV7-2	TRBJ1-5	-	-	CASSLMSRTSNQPQHF	TGTGCCAGCAGCTTAATGAGCAGGACAAGCAATCAGCCCCAGCATTTT
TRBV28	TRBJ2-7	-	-	CASSWRPISYEQYF	TGTGCCAGCAGTTGGCGACCGATCTCCTACGAGCAGTACTTC
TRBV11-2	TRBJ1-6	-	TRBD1	CASGNRDRGSPPHF	TGTGCCAGCGGTAACCGGGACAGGGGATCACCCCCCCACTTT
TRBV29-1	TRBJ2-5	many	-	CSAGRNQETQYF	TGCAGCGCCGGACGGAACCAAGAGACCCAGTACTTC